The 25 T cell receptor beta chains below come from one sample, sequenced in a study of blood T cell repertoires in COVID-19. Sequencing used immunoSEQ multiplex PCR; TCRdb keeps in-frame clones, though not all of them. Among about 110,000 clones listed, under 80% were seen once. Specimen: peripheral blood. These receptors all stem from a man aged 65 to 85 with active or convalescent COVID-19.

The chain is built from TRBV3-1 (or the pseudogene TRBV3-2) and TRBJ1-2; D is ambiguous. Per the germline V gene, CDR1 is LGHDT and CDR2 is YNNKEL (reference sequence). The V gene lost 1 base and the J gene lost 7 bases, with 10 bases spanning the gap. This CDR3 has 13 residues. The CDR3 DNA is TGTGCCAGCAGCCAAGCGTATAGTAGTGGCTACACCTTC. Translating it yields CASSQAYSSGYTF.

Only a few counts were recorded for this clone. The rearrangement joins TRBV7-3 to TRBJ2-7; 10 bases line up with TRBD2. Germline V gene lookup returns CDR1 SGHTA and CDR2 FQGTGA. With 0 bases clipped from V and 1 base from J, the junction kept 0 bases outside the gene matches. The CDR3 consists of 15 residues. The CDR3 loop reads CASSLTTSGSYEQYF. The CDR3 DNA sequence: TGTGCCAGCAGCTTAACGACTAGCGGGTCCTACGAGCAGTACTTC.

In the case of this clone: This same CDR3 is encoded by further DNA sequences in the sample. The V and J genes are TRBV2 and TRBJ1-1; 11 bases are a match to TRBD1. CDR1 is SNHLY, CDR2 FYNNEI, per germline. The ends lost 6 bases at V and 1 base at J; junction bases unmatched: 1. The CDR3 consists of 14 residues. CDR3 nucleotide sequence: TGTGCCAGCAGCGGGACAGGGGGGAACACTGAAGCTTTCTTT. Residues: CASSGTGGNTEAFF.

The chain recombines TRBV27 with TRBJ2-7; possibly TRBD1 for D (5 bases). CDR3 length: 13 residues. Trimming stripped 4 bases from V and 7 bases from J, with 14 bases between. Germline V lookup: CDR1 MNHEY, CDR2 SMNVEV (reference sequence). The CDR3 sequence is CASSSFSGREQYF. CDR3 in DNA: TGTGCCAGCAGTTCCTTTTCAGGGCGAGAGCAGTACTTC.

This clone was counted once. The chain uses TRBV11-2 and TRBJ2-1, with 7 bases identical to TRBD2. Germline values: CDR1 SGHAT, CDR2 FQNNGV. The CDR3 consists of 15 residues. V shed 6 bases, J shed 8 bases, and the junction held 13 bases outside the gene matches. Here the CDR3 DNA reads TGTGCCAGCAGTCCGCGGGAGTGGGGGACCTATGAGCAGTTCTTC. This codes for CASSPREWGTYEQFF.

This clone was counted a few times. The rearrangement joins TRBV15 to TRBJ1-5, with D possibly matching TRBD1 (5 bases). The CDR3 spans 17 residues. Trimming left V 0 bases short and J 4 bases short, with 16 bases between. The germline V gene has CDR1 LNHNV and CDR2 YYDKDF (reference sequence). CDR3 in amino acids: CATSRDAGPGGNQPQHF. The DNA for the CDR3 is TGTGCCACCAGCAGAGATGCGGGACCTGGGGGAAATCAGCCCCAGCATTTT.

The J gene is TRBJ1-2, the V gene TRBV5-5; tentative D call: TRBD1 (5 bases). Germline loops: CDR1 SGHKS, CDR2 YYEKEE (reference sequence). The CDR3 has 14 amino acids. V was trimmed by 4 bases and J by 0 bases, leaving 10 bases between them. The CDR3 DNA follows: TGTGCCAGCAGCCCGACAGCGACTAACTATGGCTACACCTTC. It is translated as CASSPTATNYGYTF.

The DNA for the CDR3 is TGTGCCAGCAGTGAAACCCACGATCGGGTGGTCTATGGCTACACCTTC. Translated, it gives CASSETHDRVVYGYTF. This chain links TRBV6-1 with TRBJ1-2; D ambiguous. The CDR3 is 16 amino acids. V dropped 2 bases and J dropped 4 bases, with 17 bases sitting between them. Germline lookup yields CDR1 MNHNS and CDR2 SASEGT.

V gene TRBV2 combines with J gene TRBJ2-6, with D perhaps matching TRBD2 (6 bases). CDR1 SNHLY and CDR2 FYNNEI come from the germline V gene. The CDR3 loop spans 13 amino acids. V dropped 9 bases and J dropped 1 base, with 7 bases sitting between them. The DNA of the CDR3 is TGTGCCAGAGGGACTTCTGGGGCCAACGTCCTGACTTTC. Residues: CARGTSGANVLTF. The whole variable domain, remainder taken from reference TRBV2 and TRBJ2-6, is EPEVTQTPSHQVTQMGQEVILRCVPISNHLYFYWYRQILGQKVEFLVSFYNNEISEKSEIFDDQFSVERPDGSNFTLKIRSTKLEDSAMYFCARGTSGANVLTFGAGSRLTVL.

The chain carries TRBV7-2 and TRBJ1-6; D unresolved. The V and J ends lost 6 bases and 8 bases respectively, with 14 bases between them. Germline V lookup: CDR1 SGHTA, CDR2 FQGNSA. This CDR3 is built from 14 residues. The CDR3 spells CASSVESRYSPLHF. The CDR3 DNA reads as TGTGCCAGCAGTGTCGAGTCTCGGTATTCACCCCTCCACTTT.

The CDR3 spells CASSPRRDSYEQYF. Here the CDR3 DNA reads TGTGCCAGCAGTCCCCGCAGGGACTCCTACGAGCAGTACTTC. The chain uses TRBV27 and TRBJ2-7; possibly TRBD1 for D (5 bases). Germline V lookup: CDR1 MNHEY, CDR2 SMNVEV (reference sequence). This CDR3 region has 14 residues. The germline V and J ends were trimmed by 5 bases and 0 bases, with 11 bases remaining between them.

The CDR3 DNA reads TGTGCCAGCAGCCAAGATCGACTAGCGGGAAGGGGAAATACGCAGTATTTT. Protein product: CASSQDRLAGRGNTQYF. J is TRBJ2-3 and V is TRBV3-1 (or the pseudogene TRBV3-2); 11 nucleotides align to TRBD2. Per the germline V gene, CDR1 is LGHDT and CDR2 is YNNKEL (reference sequence). Trimming cost V 0 bases and J 7 bases; bases outside gene matches: 9. This CDR3 spans 17 amino acids.

Only a few counts were recorded for this clone. The gene calls are TRBV7-8 and TRBJ2-3; TRBD2 agrees at 13 bases. There are 16 residues in the CDR3. J was trimmed by 5 bases and V by 3 bases; bases with no gene match: 5. Germline V CDR1 and CDR2: SGHVS, FQNEAQ. The CDR3 nucleotides read TGTGCCAGCAGCTTCACTAGCGGGGGGGTGCTAGATACGCAGTATTTT. Its translation: CASSFTSGGVLDTQYF.

The chain links TRBV7-2 to TRBJ2-7, with 8 bases lining up with TRBD1. Germline CDR1 reads SGHTA; CDR2 reads FQGNSA. J was trimmed by 4 bases and V by 5 bases; bases with no gene match: 10. The CDR3 is 15 amino acids. In DNA, the CDR3 is TGTGCCAGCAGCCCGTACCGGGACAGGATTTACGAGCAGTACTTC. Protein product: CASSPYRDRIYEQYF.

This clone turned up a few times. The chain joins TRBV7-2 to TRBJ1-5; D call uncertain. V lost 1 base, J lost 3 bases, and 4 bases lay in between. In germline, CDR1 is SGHTA, CDR2 FQGNSA. CDR3 length: 13 residues. CDR3 DNA: TGTGCCAGCAGCTTAGTATACAATCAGCCCCAGCATTTT. It codes for CASSLVYNQPQHF.

The rearrangement joins TRBV2 to TRBJ1-2; D remains unclear. This CDR3 region has 15 residues. Between the trimmed V and J ends, which lost 0 bases and 4 bases, there was a span of 12 bases. Germline lookup yields CDR1 SNHLY and CDR2 FYNNEI. Written as DNA, the CDR3 is TGTGCCAGCAGTGAAGCGTCCAAGAGGGCCTATGGCTACACCTTC. Translating gives CASSEASKRAYGYTF.

This clone was recorded only once. V gene TRBV3-1 (or the pseudogene TRBV3-2) combines with J gene TRBJ2-1; tentative D call: TRBD2 (5 bases). CDR3 size: 14 residues. V was shortened by 4 bases and J by 7 bases, with 14 bases between the two germline ends. Germline V gene lookup returns CDR1 LGHDT and CDR2 YNNKEL (reference sequence). The CDR3 DNA sequence: TGTGCCAGCAGCCCGAGGAGCCGCGGGAATGAGCAGTTCTTC. Amino acids: CASSPRSRGNEQFF.

The chain is built from TRBV4-1 and TRBJ1-2; D may be TRBD1 (5 bases). Germline CDR1 reads MGHRA; CDR2 reads YSYEKL. V was clipped by 1 base and J by 3 bases, with 9 bases between them. The CDR3 length is 14 residues. This chain's CDR3 is CASSQGGSDYGYTF. For the CDR3, the DNA is TGCGCCAGCAGCCAAGGGGGCTCGGACTATGGCTACACCTTC.

The rearrangement uses TRBV30 and TRBJ1-6; 8 bases are shared with TRBD1. V lost 3 bases and J lost 2; bases outside the gene matches: 3. CDR1 GTSNPN and CDR2 SVGIG come from the germline V gene (reference sequence). The length of the CDR3 is 15 residues. The CDR3 sequence is CAWRPGGPYNSPLHF. Written as DNA, the CDR3 is TGTGCCTGGAGGCCAGGGGGCCCCTATAATTCACCCCTCCACTTT.

In its sample, this clone was seen a few times. The J gene is TRBJ2-1, the V gene TRBV7-6; possible D gene TRBD1, 6 bases. V gave up 5 bases and J gave up 10 bases, with 18 bases separating them. The CDR3 spans 14 residues. Looked up from germline, CDR1 is SGHVS and CDR2 is FNYEAQ. Here the CDR3 reads CASSATGQSGEQFF. CDR3 nucleotide sequence: TGTGCCAGCAGCGCAACAGGACAGTCGGGAGAGCAGTTCTTC.

The chain links TRBV14 to TRBJ2-7, with D maybe TRBD2 (5 bases). The germline V gene has CDR1 SGHDN and CDR2 FVKESK. CDR3 length: 12 amino acids. The germline V and J ends were trimmed by 8 bases and 2 bases, with 10 bases remaining between them. The CDR3 DNA is TGTGCCAGCGGAGGTGCTGCCTACGAGCAGTACTTC. Translated: CASGGAAYEQYF.

This sequence joins TRBV29-1 and TRBJ2-3; possible D gene TRBD2, 6 bases. CDR3 length: 12 amino acids. Per germline, CDR1 SQVTM and CDR2 ANQGSEA. Deletions cut 7 bases from V and 4 bases from J, with 12 bases between. CDR3 sequence: CSGERESDTQYF. The CDR3, as DNA: TGCAGCGGAGAACGGGAGTCAGATACGCAGTATTTT.

V usage is TRBV18 and J usage is TRBJ1-4; D is ambiguous. The CDR3 covers 14 residues. CDR1 and CDR2 from the germline V gene are KGHSH and LQKENI. Trimming stripped 1 base from V and 4 bases from J, with 7 bases between. The CDR3 coding sequence is TGTGCCAGCTCACCACGTCTCCTTAATGAAAAACTGTTTTTT. Amino acid sequence: CASSPRLLNEKLFF.

The gene calls are TRBV5-1 and TRBJ2-7; 7 nucleotides match TRBD1. After removal of 0 bases from V and 3 bases from J, the junction contained 6 bases not matched to a gene. Germline lookup yields CDR1 SGHRS and CDR2 YFSETQ. CDR3 size: 15 residues. The CDR3 here is CASSLDPTGSYEQYF. The CDR3 DNA reads TGCGCCAGCAGCTTGGACCCGACAGGGAGCTACGAGCAGTACTTC.

The gene calls are TRBV11-2 and TRBJ2-5; D is perhaps TRBD1 (6 bases). The V and J ends lost 4 bases and 6 bases respectively, with 18 bases between them. From germline, CDR1 is SGHAT and CDR2 FQNNGV. The CDR3 extends over 15 amino acids. CDR3 in amino acids: CASSSRDILGKTQYF. CDR3 DNA: TGTGCCAGCAGCTCCCGGGACATTTTGGGAAAGACCCAGTACTTC.